This entry is about one T cell receptor beta chain. Its cognate antigen has yet to be identified. There are no base qualities to consult, and no much larger clone falls within one base. Receptor libraries were prepared by the immunoSEQ multiplex PCR assay. For the multiplex PCR, a mixture combining 60 forward primers for TCR Vbeta segments and 13 reverse primers for TCR Jbeta segments was used. A multiplex PCR assay on genomic DNA amplified the CDR3 region of rearranged TCR beta genes. The Illumina HiSeq System was used to sequence the amplified TCR beta libraries as 87-base-pair reads. The original methods were these. A later analysis counted some 80 million unique TCR beta chains across the 650 to 700 repertoires, and 9 million to 14 million of these chains were shared by at least two donors. Raw reads were error-corrected and collapsed into unique sequences with a nearest-neighbor algorithm that merged closely related sequences to remove PCR and sequencing errors. CDR3 sequences were aligned to IMGT reference sequences to assign V, D and J gene segments. For a sequence to be retained, a match of at least six nucleotides to both a V gene segment and a J gene segment was required. A rearrangement counted as productive if the CDR3 had no stop codons and remained in frame with V and J, and every other rearrangement counted as non-productive. CDR3 was defined by IMGT convention, running from the second conserved V-encoded cysteine to the conserved J-encoded phenylalanine. Sequences without an unambiguous match to a single V gene segment were excluded from the earlier analysis of over 500 of the donors. An earlier analysis of several hundred of the donors called V segments functional above 56.7% productive rearrangements and segregating when the between-donor standard deviation exceeded 5%. To diagnose cytomegalovirus status from the catalog of TCR beta chain sequences, a statistical classification framework was built. V and J gene assignment, in a later analysis, came from comparing TCR nucleotide sequences with IMGT/GENE-DB human TR gene sequences. A later analysis assigned CDR3 sequences and most-parsimonious VDJ recombination scenarios with the TCRdist pipeline. In a later analysis, every TCR beta chain was defined by the combination of its CDR3 amino acid sequence and its V-gene family, and reads without a unique V-gene family were dropped. As a way to deal with suspected cross-contamination and a sequencing artifact, a later analysis dropped nearly 600 nucleotide sequences that were highly shared and had low generation probability. In a later analysis, a clonal expansion index for each public chain was calculated from normalized within-repertoire ranks of inferred template counts. In a later analysis, generation probabilities were computed using a VDJ recombination model fitted to out-of-frame rearrangements, and the results were checked against IGoR. In a later analysis, TCR-TCR, TCR-HLA and TCR-CMV co-occurrence was scored with hypergeometric tests, and a repertoire-size bias correction was applied to TCR pairs. To estimate false discovery rates, a later analysis permuted the HLA or CMV assignments 20 times. In a later analysis, co-occurring TCRs were grouped using DBSCAN, with TCRdist sequence similarity added in when clustering inside HLA-allele-positive subsets. Repertoires with fewer than 30,000 or more than 120,000 public chains were left out of co-occurrence clustering, as were four to six repertoires with anomalous nucleotide sharing. TCRdb carries this immuneACCESS record with in-frame sequences only. Its versions omit some clonotypes, under half of them owing to an unresolved V gene in the studies checked, with the rest unexplained. The V and J calls and clone size were taken over from that table, and D and trimming were inferred from the DNA. In this sample the table shows 150,000 to 200,000 clones, approximately 80% of which occur a single time. The ten biggest clones cover about 1.9% of the sample.

The cohort was made up of hundreds of healthy bone marrow donors. All cohort members were sampled while nominally healthy, although unrecorded immune exposures were likely present. The donor tested CMV seronegative, placing the donor among the 300 to 400 seronegative members of the cohort. A peripheral blood sample was provided by each donor, and peripheral blood mononuclear cells were used for TCR beta sequencing. Genomic DNA was extracted from the blood cell samples with the Qiagen DNeasy Blood Extraction Kit. This entry is derived from a study of cytomegalovirus exposure and HLA in healthy donors (TCRdb year 2017). Concerning the study at large: An earlier analysis of fewer than 750 of the donors reported over 250 Gb of sequence data and 95 million to 120 million unique TCR beta sequences obtained from 180 million or so T cells. An earlier analysis of 587 of the donors used high-throughput TCR beta sequencing to judge whether each TCR beta V gene segment behaved as functional or pseudogenic. Rather than using new phenotypic data, the later analysis identified candidate immune exposures from TCR beta sequences and from how often those sequences occurred across donors. All discovery cohort repertoires had been generated on a single sequencing platform. HLA typing covered class I and class II loci at four-digit resolution. The aim of the study was to test whether cataloging public T cell receptors could identify signatures of past pathogen exposure. In a later genetic analysis, genome-wide SNP genotypes for about three fifths of the roughly 670 donors were used, and that subset was treated as a discovery cohort. A separate validation cohort of over a hundred different subjects was used in addition to the 666-subject first cohort. Alongside the repertoire data, information on donor age, sex, ethnicity and CMV serostatus was compiled. Across about 380 genotyped donors of the cohort, an average of about 240,000 unique TCR beta nucleotide sequences per donor were sequenced, and 15% to 20% of those sequences were non-productive. The study combined high-throughput TCR immunosequencing, statistical association of individual TCRs with disease status, and machine learning to predict cytomegalovirus infection status. Approximately 300 gigabases of sequencing data and 91 million or so unique TCR sequences made up an early release that covered under 750 HLA-typed donors. Typing coverage differed by locus: A, B, C, DRB1 and DQB1 were typed in about 620-640 donors, DQA1 in approximately 520, DPA1 in approximately 600, and DPB1 in 400 to 480. The study used immunosequencing to profile the T cell repertoires of approximately 690 subjects and linked those repertoires to cytomegalovirus serostatus. Four to six DR-DQ haplotypes were handled as single units for association and clustering because linkage in the cohort was strong. Of the approximately 400 genotyped donors, over 80% were placed in the genetic ancestry cluster associated with self-reported Caucasian donors. To study patterns of TCR occurrence, a later analysis re-analyzed previously published TCR beta repertoires from hundreds of donors and added high-resolution HLA genotyping.

CDR1 is given as SGHAT and CDR2 as FQNNGV, both from the germline V gene. Trimming removed 3 bases from V and 4 bases from J; the gene matches leave 8 bases unexplained. Taken from cysteine to phenylalanine, the CDR3 has 15 residues. The kept DNA is CDR3 alone, 45 bases in frame from the first base. Findings and caveats that apply to the study as a whole: In this cohort, only TCR beta chains were sequenced, and detectable features were limited by the absence of alpha or paired-chain data. The study listed 164 TCR beta chains as associated with cytomegalovirus. Correlated functional status among segregating V segments might be attributable to linkage disequilibrium, but an unknown experimental factor could not be ruled out. In both the original and validation cohorts, the classifier was reported to diagnose cytomegalovirus status with high specificity and sensitivity. A further reported finding was that TCR beta sequences accurately predicted the HLA-A and HLA-B alleles for most subjects in the first cohort. At a false discovery rate of 0.05, a later analysis linked fewer than 20,000 TCR beta sequences to specific HLA alleles. In a later analysis, TCR association rates were found to vary across HLA loci, with the most associated TCRs seen for DRB1 alleles and the fewest for HLA-C alleles. Because HLA typing was unavailable for some donors at each locus, only the typed subset was used in association tests. A later analysis found that HLA-associated TCR beta chains were more clonally expanded and had lower generation probabilities than equally common non-associated chains. In vitro tests confirmed that a few of the cytomegalovirus-associated TCR beta chains recognize cytomegalovirus antigens. Some IMGT-functional V segments, including TRBV6-2 and TRBV6-3, could not be distinguished by the 87-base-pair reads and were therefore excluded. The authors suggested that the approach could potentially be generalized to other disease states and immunological phenotypes. The only immune exposure information available for the cohort was CMV serostatus. In a later analysis, most CMV-associated TCR beta chains were found to appear HLA-restricted, with HLA associations seemingly driven largely by CMV exposure. Broadly in line with IMGT annotations, most TCR beta V segments showed up in productive rearrangements about 87% or about 30% of the time in an earlier analysis of roughly 590 of the donors. A cluster of highly shared sequence variants was judged likely to represent a technical artifact of the sequencing pipeline. An association between a missense DCLRE1C variant and V-gene and J-gene trimming of TCR beta chains was found in a later genetic analysis and replicated in an independent cohort. Sequencing depth was assumed to be roughly uniform across donors in the presence/absence analyses, though that assumption may not hold. A later genetic analysis reported fewer N-insertions in productive TCRs among donors in an Asian-associated ancestry cluster than the roughly 700-donor mean. While some public TCRs were present in many individuals, most TCR sequences turned up only very rarely across donors. According to a later analysis, parvovirus B19, influenza, CMV and Epstein-Barr virus appeared linked to several top co-occurrence clusters. When HLA alleles, especially DR and DQ, strongly co-occurred, TCR associations were difficult to assign to individual alleles. The earlier analysis of approximately 590 of the donors excluded some 15 rarely observed V segments, including chromosome 9 orphons, because counts were too low.

The chain was built from TRBV11-2 and TRBJ2-7; 8 of the junction bases match TRBD1. This TCR was sampled from a woman aged 18 to 35 in good health and CMV-seronegative. The material sequenced was PBMCs. The CDR3 loop reads CASSLGTGWGYEQYF. The sequenced DNA is TGTGCCAGCAGCTTGGGGACAGGATGGGGTTACGAGCAGTACTTC.